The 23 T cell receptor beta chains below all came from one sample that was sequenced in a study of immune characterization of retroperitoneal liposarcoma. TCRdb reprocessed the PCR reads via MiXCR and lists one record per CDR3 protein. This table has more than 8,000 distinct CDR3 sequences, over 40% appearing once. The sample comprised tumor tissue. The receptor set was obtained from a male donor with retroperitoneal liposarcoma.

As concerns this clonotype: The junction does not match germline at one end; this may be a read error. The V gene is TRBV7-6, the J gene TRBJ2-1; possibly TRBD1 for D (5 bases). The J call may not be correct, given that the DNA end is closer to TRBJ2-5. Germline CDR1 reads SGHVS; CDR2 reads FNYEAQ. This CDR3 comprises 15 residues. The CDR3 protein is CASSLYGGQGETQYF. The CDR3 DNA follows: TGTGCTAGCAGCTTATACGGCGGCCAGGGAGAGACCCAGTACTTC.

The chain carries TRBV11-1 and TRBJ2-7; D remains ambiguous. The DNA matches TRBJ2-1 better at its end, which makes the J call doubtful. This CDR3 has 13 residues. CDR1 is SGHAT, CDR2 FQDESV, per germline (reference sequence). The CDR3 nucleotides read TGTGCCAGCCGGCCGTCAAGCTCCTACGAGCAGTTCTTC. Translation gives CASRPSSSYEQFF.

CDR3 bases: TGTGCCAGCAGCCAAAGGGGGCGTCCGAACACCGGGGAGCTGTTTTTT. Amino acids: CASSQRGRPNTGELFF. The V and J genes are TRBV7-6 and TRBJ2-2, with 7 bases matching TRBD1. V lost 5 bases to trimming and J lost 0 bases; unmatched junction nucleotides: 6. This CDR3 contains 16 residues. CDR1 and CDR2 (germline): SGHVS, FNYEAQ.

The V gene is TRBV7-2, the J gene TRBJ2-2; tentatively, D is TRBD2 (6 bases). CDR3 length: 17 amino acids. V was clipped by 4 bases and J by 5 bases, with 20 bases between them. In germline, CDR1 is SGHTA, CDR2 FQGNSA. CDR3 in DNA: TGTGCCAGCAGCTCAACCTCCTCCGGGGGAAAAACCGGGGAGCTGTTTTTT. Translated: CASSSTSSGGKTGELFF. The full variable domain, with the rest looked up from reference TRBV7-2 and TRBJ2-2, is GAGVSQSPSNKVTEKGKDVELRCDPISGHTALYWYRQSLGQGLEFLIYFQGNSAPDKSGLPSDRFSAERTGGSVSTLTIQRTQQEDSAVYLCASSSTSSGGKTGELFFGEGSRLTVL.

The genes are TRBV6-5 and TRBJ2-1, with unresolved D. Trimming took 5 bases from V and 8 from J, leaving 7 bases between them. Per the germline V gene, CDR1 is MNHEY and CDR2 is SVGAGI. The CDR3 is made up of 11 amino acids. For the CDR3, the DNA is TGTGCCAGCAGTGGGGAATATGAGCAGTTCTTC. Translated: CASSGEYEQFF.

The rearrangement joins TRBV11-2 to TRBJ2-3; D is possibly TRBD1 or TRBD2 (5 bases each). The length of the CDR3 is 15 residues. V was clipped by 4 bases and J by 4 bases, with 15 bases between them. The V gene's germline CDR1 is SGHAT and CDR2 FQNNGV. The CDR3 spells CASSSRDPRADTQYF. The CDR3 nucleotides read TGTGCCAGCAGCTCCCGGGACCCGAGGGCAGATACGCAGTATTTT.

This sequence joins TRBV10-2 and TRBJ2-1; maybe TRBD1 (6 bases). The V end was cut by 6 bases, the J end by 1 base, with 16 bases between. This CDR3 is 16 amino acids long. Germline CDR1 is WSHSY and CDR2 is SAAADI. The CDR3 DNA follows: TGCGCCAGCAGCCACGGGGCAGGGGTGTCCTACAATGAGCAGTTCTTC. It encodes CASSHGAGVSYNEQFF.

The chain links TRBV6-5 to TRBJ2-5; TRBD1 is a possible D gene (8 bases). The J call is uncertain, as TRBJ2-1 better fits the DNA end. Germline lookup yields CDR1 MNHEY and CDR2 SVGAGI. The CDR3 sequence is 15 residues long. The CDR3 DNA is TGTGCCAGCAGTTACAATACAGGGGGGGACAATGAGCAGTTCTTC. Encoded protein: CASSYNTGGDNEQFF.

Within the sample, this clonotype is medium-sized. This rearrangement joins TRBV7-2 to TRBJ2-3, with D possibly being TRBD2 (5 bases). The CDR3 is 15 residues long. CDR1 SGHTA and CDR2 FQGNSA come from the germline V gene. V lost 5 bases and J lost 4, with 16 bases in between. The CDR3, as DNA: TGTGCCAGCAGCGTAGGGAGTGGGTTTGCAGATACGCAGTATTTT. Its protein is CASSVGSGFADTQYF.

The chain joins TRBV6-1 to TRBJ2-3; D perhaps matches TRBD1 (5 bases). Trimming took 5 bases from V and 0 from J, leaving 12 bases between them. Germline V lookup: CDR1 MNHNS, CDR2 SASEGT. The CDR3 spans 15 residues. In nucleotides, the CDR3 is TGTGCCAGCAGTTATCAGGGATGGAGCACAGATACGCAGTATTTT. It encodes CASSYQGWSTDTQYF.

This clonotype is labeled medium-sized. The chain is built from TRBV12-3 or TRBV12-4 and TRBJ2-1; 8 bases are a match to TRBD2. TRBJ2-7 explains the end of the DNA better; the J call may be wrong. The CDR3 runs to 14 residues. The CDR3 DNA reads TGTGCCAGCAGCATGAGCGGGAGAGCCTACGAGCAGTACTTC. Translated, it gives CASSMSGRAYEQYF.

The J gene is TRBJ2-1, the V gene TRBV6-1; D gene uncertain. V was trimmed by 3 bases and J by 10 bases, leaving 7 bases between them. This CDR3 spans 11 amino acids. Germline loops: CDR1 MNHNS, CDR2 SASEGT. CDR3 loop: CASSDLREQFF. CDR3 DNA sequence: TGTGCCAGCAGTGACCTGCGCGAGCAGTTCTTC.

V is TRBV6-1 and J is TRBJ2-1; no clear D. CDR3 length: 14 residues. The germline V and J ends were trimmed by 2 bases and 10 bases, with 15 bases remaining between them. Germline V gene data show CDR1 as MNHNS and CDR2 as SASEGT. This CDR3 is CASSEFYGSYEQFF. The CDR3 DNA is TGTGCCAGCAGTGAATTTTACGGCTCCTACGAGCAGTTCTTC.

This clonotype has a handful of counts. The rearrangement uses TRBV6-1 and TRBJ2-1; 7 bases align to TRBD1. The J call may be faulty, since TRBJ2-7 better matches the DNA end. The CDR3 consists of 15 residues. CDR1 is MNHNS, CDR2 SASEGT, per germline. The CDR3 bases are TGTGCCAGCAGAACCGGGACAGTCCCCTTCCGGGAGCAGTACTTC. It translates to CASRTGTVPFREQYF.

The CDR3 here is CASSFSFGTGGPEAFF. The CDR3 DNA is TGTGCCAGCAGTTTTAGTTTTGGGACAGGGGGCCCTGAAGCTTTCTTT. The genes are TRBV27 and TRBJ1-1; 12 bases are a match to TRBD1. With 3 bases clipped from V and 6 bases from J, the junction kept 8 bases outside the gene matches. From germline, CDR1 is MNHEY and CDR2 SMNVEV (reference sequence). This CDR3 comprises 16 residues.

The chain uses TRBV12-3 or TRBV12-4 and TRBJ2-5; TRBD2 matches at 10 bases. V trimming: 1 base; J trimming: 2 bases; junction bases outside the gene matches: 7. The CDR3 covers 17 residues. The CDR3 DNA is TGTGCCAGCAGTTTAGGAGGGCTAGCGGGAGATCAAGAGACCCAGTACTTC. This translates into CASSLGGLAGDQETQYF.

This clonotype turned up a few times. Here the CDR3 reads CASSLEGGNSYEQYF. Written as DNA, the CDR3 is TGTGCCAGCAGTTTAGAGGGCGGGAACTCCTACGAGCAGTACTTC. The gene calls are TRBV12-3 or TRBV12-4 and TRBJ2-1; a weak D match, TRBD2 (6 bases). The DNA matches TRBJ2-7 better at its end, which makes the J call doubtful. The CDR3 loop spans 15 amino acids.

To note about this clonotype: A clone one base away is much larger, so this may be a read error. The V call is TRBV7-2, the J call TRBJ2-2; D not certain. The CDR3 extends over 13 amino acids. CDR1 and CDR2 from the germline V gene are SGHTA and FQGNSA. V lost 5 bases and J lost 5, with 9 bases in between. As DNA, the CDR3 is TGTGCCAGCAGCGCCTGGCTGACCGGGGAGCTGTTTTTT. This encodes CASSAWLTGELFF.

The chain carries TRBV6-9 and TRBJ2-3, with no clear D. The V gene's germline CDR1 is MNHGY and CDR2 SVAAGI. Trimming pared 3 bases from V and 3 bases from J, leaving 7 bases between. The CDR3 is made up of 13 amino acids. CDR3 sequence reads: CASSYTETDTQYF. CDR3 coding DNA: TGTGCCAGCAGTTACACCGAGACAGATACGCAGTATTTT.

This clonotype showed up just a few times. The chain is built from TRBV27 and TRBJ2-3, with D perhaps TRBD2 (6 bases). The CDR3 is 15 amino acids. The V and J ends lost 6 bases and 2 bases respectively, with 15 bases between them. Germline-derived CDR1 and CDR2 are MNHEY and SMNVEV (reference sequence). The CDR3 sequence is CASRQRVGLTDTQYF. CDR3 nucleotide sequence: TGTGCCAGCAGGCAGCGGGTAGGACTCACAGATACGCAGTATTTT.

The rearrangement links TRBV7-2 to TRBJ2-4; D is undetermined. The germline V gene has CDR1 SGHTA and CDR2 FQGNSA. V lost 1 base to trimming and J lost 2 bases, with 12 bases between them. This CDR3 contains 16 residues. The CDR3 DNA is TGTGCCAGCAGCTTAGAATTAGCACCCCCCAAAAACATTCAGTACTTC. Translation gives CASSLELAPPKNIQYF. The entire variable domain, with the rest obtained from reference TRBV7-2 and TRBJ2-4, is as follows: GAGVSQSPSNKVTEKGKDVELRCDPISGHTALYWYRQSLGQGLEFLIYFQGNSAPDKSGLPSDRFSAERTGGSVSTLTIQRTQQEDSAVYLCASSLELAPPKNIQYFGAGTRLSVL.

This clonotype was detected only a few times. In nucleotides, the CDR3 is TGTGCCAGCAGTTACTCAGGGGGACTGCAGAACGAGCAGTACTTC. This encodes CASSYSGGLQNEQYF. The chain couples TRBV6-6 to TRBJ2-3, with D possibly being TRBD1 or TRBD2 (6 bases each). The J call may be incorrect, as the DNA end agrees better with TRBJ2-7. CDR1 and CDR2 from the germline V gene are MNHNY and SVGAGI (reference sequence). The CDR3 runs to 15 residues.

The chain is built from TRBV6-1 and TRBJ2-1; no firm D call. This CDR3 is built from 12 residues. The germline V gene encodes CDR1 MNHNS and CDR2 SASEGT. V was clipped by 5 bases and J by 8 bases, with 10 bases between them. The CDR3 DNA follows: TGTGCCAGCAGTTACGAAGGAGATGAGCAGTTCTTC. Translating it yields CASSYEGDEQFF.